These 17 T cell receptor beta chains originate from one sample sequenced in a study of blood T cell repertoires in COVID-19. Assay used: immunoSEQ multiplex PCR; TCRdb lists only in-frame clones, some missing. The table lists 330,000 or so clones, 92% of them singletons. Sample: PBMCs or T cells enriched from blood (not recorded which). Source of these receptors: a woman between 25 and 40 years old who had recovered from COVID-19.

This sequence joins TRBV15 and TRBJ2-7; perhaps TRBD1 as D (6 bases). The V end lost 5 bases, the J end lost 7 bases, and 18 bases lay between the germline ends. The CDR3 is 14 residues long. Per germline, CDR1 LNHNV and CDR2 YYDKDF (reference sequence). The CDR3, as DNA: TGTGCCACCAGCGGGAGAACAGGGCCTGAAGAGCAGTACTTC. Translated: CATSGRTGPEEQYF.

V is TRBV4-3 and J is TRBJ2-2; TRBD2 matches at 11 bases. The CDR3 is made up of 18 amino acids. Germline V CDR1 and CDR2: LGHNA, YSLEER. V was pared by 0 bases and J by 6 bases, with 9 bases of the junction left unmatched. In DNA form, the CDR3 reads TGCGCCAGCAGCCAAGAGTGGCTAGCGGGGGGCCGCGCCGGGGAGCTGTTTTTT. Its protein is CASSQEWLAGGRAGELFF.

The V call is TRBV25-1, the J call TRBJ2-3, with D maybe TRBD1 (6 bases). Between the trimmed V and J ends, which lost 6 bases and 4 bases, there was a span of 20 bases. There are 16 residues in the CDR3. Looked up from germline, CDR1 is MGHDK and CDR2 is SYGVNS. CDR3 loop: CASRSSGQPPSDTQYF. CDR3 sequence (DNA): TGTGCCAGCAGGTCTTCCGGACAGCCACCGTCAGATACGCAGTATTTT. Full variable domain (outside the CDR3, taken from reference TRBV25-1 and TRBJ2-3): EADIYQTPRYLVIGTGKKITLECSQTMGHDKMYWYQQDPGMELHLIHYSYGVNSTEKGDLSSESTVSRIRTEHFPLTLESARPSHTSQYLCASRSSGQPPSDTQYFGPGTRLTVL.

The chain couples TRBV28 to TRBJ1-6; tentative D call: TRBD1 (6 bases). Germline V gene lookup returns CDR1 MDHEN and CDR2 SYDVKM. The V and J ends lost 4 bases and 8 bases respectively, with 15 bases between them. The CDR3 spans 15 residues. The CDR3 protein is CASSSHREGDSPLHF. As DNA, the CDR3 is TGTGCCAGCAGTTCCCACAGGGAAGGGGATTCACCCCTCCACTTT.

The table lists this clone with a count of one. The V and J genes are TRBV18 and TRBJ1-3; 7 bases are a match to TRBD1. V shed 6 bases and J 2 bases; nucleotides not matched to a gene: 1. The CDR3 consists of 13 residues. Per the germline V gene, CDR1 is KGHSH and CDR2 is LQKENI. CDR3 nucleotides: TGTGCCAGCTCTCAGGGGGCTGGAAACACCATATATTTT. Translation: CASSQGAGNTIYF.

J is TRBJ2-7 and V is TRBV7-9; 11 bases agree with TRBD2. Germline V gives CDR1 SEHNR, CDR2 FQNEAQ (reference sequence). CDR3 length: 14 residues. The V and J ends lost 5 bases and 3 bases, in that order; junction bases with no gene match: 3. The CDR3 DNA is TGTGCCAGCAGCCAACTAGCGGGAGACTACGAGCAGTACTTC. It translates to CASSQLAGDYEQYF.

This rearrangement joins TRBV12-3 or TRBV12-4 to TRBJ1-5; D is undetermined. The CDR3 is made up of 13 amino acids. Trimming took off 6 bases at V and 1 base at J, with 7 bases between the two ends. The CDR3: CASREKSNQPQHF. In nucleotides, the CDR3 is TGTGCCAGCAGAGAGAAGAGCAATCAGCCCCAGCATTTT.

The DNA of the CDR3 is TGTGCCAGCAGCCCCGGGACACTCGTCGGGCAGTACTTC. This gives the protein CASSPGTLVGQYF. This chain uses TRBV28 with TRBJ2-7; D is possibly TRBD1 (6 bases). V lost 6 bases to trimming and J lost 9 bases, with 18 bases between them. CDR1 is MDHEN, CDR2 SYDVKM, per germline. This CDR3 comprises 13 residues.

The chain recombines TRBV9 with TRBJ2-5; maybe TRBD1 (5 bases). The CDR3 contains 13 residues. Germline CDR1 SGDLS, CDR2 YYNGEE. V was shortened by 0 bases and J by 6 bases, with 9 bases between the two germline ends. DNA for the CDR3: TGTGCCAGCAGCGTAGGGCAGGGCAAGACCCAGTACTTC. Translation gives CASSVGQGKTQYF.

The V and J genes are TRBV5-6 and TRBJ2-3; D gene uncertain. From germline, CDR1 is SGHDT and CDR2 YYEEEE. Trimming removed 4 bases at V and 2 bases at J, with 2 bases between. The CDR3 is 11 amino acids. CDR3 nucleotide sequence: TGTGCCAGCAGCCTCACAGATACGCAGTATTTT. It specifies CASSLTDTQYF.

The chain has TRBV6-4 and TRBJ2-2; no definite D call. Per germline, CDR1 MRHNA and CDR2 SNTAGT. The CDR3 consists of 14 residues. V shed 3 bases and J shed 1 base, with 6 bases lying between them. The chain's CDR3 is CASSEHRNTGELFF. The DNA for the CDR3 is TGTGCCAGCAGTGAACACAGGAACACCGGGGAGCTGTTTTTT.

The chain joins TRBV28 to TRBJ1-5; D call uncertain. Per germline, CDR1 MDHEN and CDR2 SYDVKM. V lost 6 bases and J lost 7, with 13 bases in between. There are 13 residues in the CDR3. The CDR3 loop reads CASRVRARQPQHF. CDR3 bases: TGTGCCAGCAGAGTGAGAGCTCGACAGCCCCAGCATTTT.

This chain connects TRBV7-2 to TRBJ2-5; 9 positions agree with TRBD2. Germline V lookup: CDR1 SGHTA, CDR2 FQGNSA. Unmatched junction bases numbered 4, after V lost 0 bases and J lost 2 bases. The CDR3 length is 16 residues. This CDR3 is CASSLAAGGGQETQYF. In DNA, the CDR3 is TGTGCCAGCAGCTTAGCGGCGGGAGGGGGACAAGAGACCCAGTACTTC.

The gene calls are TRBV13 and TRBJ2-6, with a tentative D call TRBD1 (5 bases). CDR1 and CDR2 (germline): PRHDT, FYEKMQ (reference sequence). V was pared by 1 base and J by 4 bases, with 8 bases between. This CDR3 has 15 amino acids. The CDR3 region is CASSLVGLGANVLTF. Written as DNA, the CDR3 is TGTGCCAGCAGCTTAGTGGGGCTCGGGGCCAACGTCCTGACTTTC.

The chain uses TRBV28 and TRBJ1-5, with a tentative D call TRBD1 (6 bases). The germline CDR1 and CDR2 sequences are MDHEN and SYDVKM. This CDR3 contains 20 residues. Between the trimmed V and J ends, which lost 5 bases and 4 bases, there was a span of 30 bases. Here the CDR3 reads CASSLTYPGVRRSSNQPQHF. The DNA for the CDR3 is TGTGCCAGCAGTCTGACGTATCCAGGGGTAAGGCGTTCTTCGAATCAGCCCCAGCATTTT.

The chain combines TRBV9 with TRBJ2-2; TRBD1 aligns across 7 bases. With V trimmed by 4 bases and J by 7 bases, 13 bases remained unmatched. Per the germline V gene, CDR1 is SGDLS and CDR2 is YYNGEE. The CDR3 runs 16 residues. The CDR3 DNA follows: TGTGCCAGCAGCCCCCGGGACAGTCGACAGTTCGGGGAGCTGTTTTTT. Protein sequence: CASSPRDSRQFGELFF.

The V gene is TRBV28, the J gene TRBJ1-1; 9 bases map to TRBD1. This CDR3 spans 14 amino acids. Trimming at V came to 6 bases and at J to 6 bases, leaving 8 bases not matched to a gene. Looked up from germline, CDR1 is MDHEN and CDR2 is SYDVKM. CDR3 protein: CASSHRGRISEAFF. The CDR3 nucleotides read TGTGCCAGCAGCCACAGGGGGCGCATCTCTGAAGCTTTCTTT. Full variable domain (missing parts from reference TRBV28 and TRBJ1-1): DVKVTQSSRYLVKRTGEKVFLECVQDMDHENMFWYRQDPGLGLRLIYFSYDVKMKEKGDIPEGYSVSREKKERFSLILESASTNQTSMYLCASSHRGRISEAFFGQGTRLTVV.